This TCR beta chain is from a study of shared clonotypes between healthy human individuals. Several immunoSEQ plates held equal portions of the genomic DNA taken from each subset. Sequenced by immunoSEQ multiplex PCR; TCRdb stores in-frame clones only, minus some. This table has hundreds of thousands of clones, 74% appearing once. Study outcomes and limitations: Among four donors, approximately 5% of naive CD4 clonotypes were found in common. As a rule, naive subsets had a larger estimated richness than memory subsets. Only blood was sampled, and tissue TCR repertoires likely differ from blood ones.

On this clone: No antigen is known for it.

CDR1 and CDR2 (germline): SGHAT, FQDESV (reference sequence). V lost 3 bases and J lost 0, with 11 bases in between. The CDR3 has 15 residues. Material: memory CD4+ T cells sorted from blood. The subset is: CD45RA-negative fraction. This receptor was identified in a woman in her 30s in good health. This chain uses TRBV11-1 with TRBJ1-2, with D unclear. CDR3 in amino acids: CASSLGRKANYGYTF. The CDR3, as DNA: TGTGCCAGCAGCTTGGGCAGGAAAGCTAACTATGGCTACACCTTC.